Listed below are T cell receptor beta chains from one sample, sequenced in a study of shared clonotypes between healthy human individuals. Some clones are missing from TCRdb's copy, which holds only in-frame ones; the method was immunoSEQ multiplex PCR. Of about 2.3 million clones in the sample, just over 90% were seen once. The sequencing input was naive CD4+ T cells from PBMCs. The receptors here all came from a man between 18 and 29 years old in good health. Some clones in this sample may be carry-over from other donors' samples. Both conserved end residues are part of each CDR3. The D gene is left open where the match is weak. Clone sizes are given selectively: once, few, many, or a class where the clone is expanded.

V gene	J gene	D gene	CDR3 length	clone size	CDR3 protein	CDR3 DNA
TRBV5-1	TRBJ2-7	-	14	once	CASSLGGSTYEQYF	TGCGCCAGCAGCTTGGGGGGCAGTACCTACGAGCAGTACTTC
TRBV7-2	TRBJ2-1	-	12	-	CASSLRAREQFF	TGTGCCAGCAGCTTAAGGGCGAGAGAGCAGTTCTTC
TRBV29-1	TRBJ2-3	-	13	-	CSVGGTLTDTQYF	TGCAGCGTTGGGGGGACACTCACAGATACGCAGTATTTT
TRBV5-1	TRBJ1-4	TRBD1	15	-	CASSFPTGTDEKLFF	TGCGCCAGCAGCTTTCCGACAGGGACGGATGAAAAACTGTTTTTT
TRBV9	TRBJ2-7	TRBD1	14	-	CASSFDRGPHEQYF	TGTGCCAGCAGCTTCGACAGGGGTCCCCACGAGCAGTACTTC
TRBV5-1	TRBJ2-2	-	13	-	CASSLETAGELFF	TGCGCCAGCAGCTTGGAGACAGCCGGGGAGCTGTTTTTT
TRBV11-3	TRBJ2-7	-	14	-	CASSPEQGSYEQYF	TGTGCCAGCAGCCCCGAACAGGGATCCTACGAGCAGTACTTC
TRBV2	TRBJ1-2	-	16	-	CASRPPGLTGGGGYTF	TGTGCCAGCAGACCCCCGGGGTTGACCGGCGGTGGTGGCTACACCTTC
TRBV27	TRBJ2-2	TRBD2	21	once	CASSYRPGQRLAGGPGGELFF	TGTGCCAGCAGCTACCGACCGGGACAGCGACTAGCGGGAGGGCCTGGAGGGGAGCTGTTTTTT
TRBV6-9	TRBJ1-2	-	14	-	CASSYSAGLYGYTF	TGTGCCAGCAGTTATTCTGCGGGGCTGTACGGCTACACCTTC
TRBV19	TRBJ1-1	TRBD1	14	-	CASNAGTGLVEAFF	TGTGCCAGCAACGCCGGGACAGGATTAGTTGAAGCTTTCTTT
TRBV5-1	TRBJ2-5	TRBD2	17	-	CASSLGGLGLAEETQYF	TGCGCCAGCAGCTTGGGAGGGCTCGGACTAGCGGAAGAGACCCAGTACTTC
TRBV27	TRBJ2-3	TRBD2	14	-	CASRRELGTDTQYF	TGTGCCAGCAGGCGGGAGTTGGGCACAGATACGCAGTATTTT
TRBV7-9	TRBJ2-1	-	16	-	CASSPARGSSTIEQFF	TGTGCCAGCAGTCCAGCGCGGGGCAGTTCGACCATCGAGCAGTTCTTC
TRBV9	TRBJ2-2	-	17	-	CASSVVASYPNTGELFF	TGTGCCAGCAGCGTAGTGGCAAGCTATCCGAACACCGGGGAGCTGTTTTTT
TRBV19	TRBJ2-5	-	14	-	CASSARDTQETQYF	TGTGCCAGTAGTGCCCGGGACACCCAAGAGACCCAGTACTTC
TRBV2	TRBJ2-3	TRBD1	16	-	CASRWGTGSSTDTQYF	TGTGCCAGCAGATGGGGGACAGGGAGCAGCACAGATACGCAGTATTTT